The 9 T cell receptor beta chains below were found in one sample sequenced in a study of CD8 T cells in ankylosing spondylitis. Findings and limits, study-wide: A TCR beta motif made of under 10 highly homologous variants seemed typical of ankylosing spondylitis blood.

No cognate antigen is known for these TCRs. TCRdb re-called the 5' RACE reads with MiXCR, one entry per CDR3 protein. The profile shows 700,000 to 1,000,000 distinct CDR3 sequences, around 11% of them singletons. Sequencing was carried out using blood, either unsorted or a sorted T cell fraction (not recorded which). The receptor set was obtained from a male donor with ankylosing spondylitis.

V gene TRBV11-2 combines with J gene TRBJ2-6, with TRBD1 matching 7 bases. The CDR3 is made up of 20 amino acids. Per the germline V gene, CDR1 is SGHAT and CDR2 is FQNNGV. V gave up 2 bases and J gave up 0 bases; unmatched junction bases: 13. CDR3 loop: CASSLQGSTGISSGANVLTF. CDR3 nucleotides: TGTGCCAGCAGCTTACAGGGTTCGACAGGGATCAGCTCTGGGGCCAACGTCCTGACTTTC.

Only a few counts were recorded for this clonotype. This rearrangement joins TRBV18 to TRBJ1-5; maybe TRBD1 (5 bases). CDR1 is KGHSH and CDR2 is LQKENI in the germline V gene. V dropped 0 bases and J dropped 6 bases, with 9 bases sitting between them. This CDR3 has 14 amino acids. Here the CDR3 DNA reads TGTGCCAGCTCACCACCAGGGGCGGGTCAGCCCCAGCATTTT. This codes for CASSPPGAGQPQHF.

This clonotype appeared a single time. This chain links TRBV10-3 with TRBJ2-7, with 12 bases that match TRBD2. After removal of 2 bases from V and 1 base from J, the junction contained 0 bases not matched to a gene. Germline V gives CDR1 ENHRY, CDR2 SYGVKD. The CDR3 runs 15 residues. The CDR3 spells CAISEGLAGSYEQYF. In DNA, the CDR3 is TGTGCCATCAGTGAGGGACTAGCGGGGTCCTACGAGCAGTACTTC.

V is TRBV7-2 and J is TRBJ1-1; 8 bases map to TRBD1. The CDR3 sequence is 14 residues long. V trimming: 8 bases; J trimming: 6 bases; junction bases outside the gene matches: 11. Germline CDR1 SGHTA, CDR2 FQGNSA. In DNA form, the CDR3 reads TGTGCCAGCTCACGGACAGGGATTGGAGCTGAAGCTTTCTTT. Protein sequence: CASSRTGIGAEAFF.

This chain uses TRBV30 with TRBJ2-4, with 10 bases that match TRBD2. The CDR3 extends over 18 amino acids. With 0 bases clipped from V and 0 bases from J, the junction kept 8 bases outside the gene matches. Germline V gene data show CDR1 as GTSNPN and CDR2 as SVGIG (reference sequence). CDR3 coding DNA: TGTGCCTGGAGTGTGCGTAGCGGGAGGCCTCTAGCCAAAAACATTCAGTACTTC. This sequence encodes CAWSVRSGRPLAKNIQYF.

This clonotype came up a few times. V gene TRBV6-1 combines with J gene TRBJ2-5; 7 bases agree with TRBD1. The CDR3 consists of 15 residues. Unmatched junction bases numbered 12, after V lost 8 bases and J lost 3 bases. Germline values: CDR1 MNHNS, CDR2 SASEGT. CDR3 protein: CASDHRTGREETQYF. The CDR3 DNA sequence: TGTGCCAGCGACCACCGGACAGGTCGAGAAGAGACCCAGTACTTC.

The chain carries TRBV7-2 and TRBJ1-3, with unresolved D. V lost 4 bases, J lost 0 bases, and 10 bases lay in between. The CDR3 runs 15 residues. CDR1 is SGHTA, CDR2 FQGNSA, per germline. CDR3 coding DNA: TGTGCCAGCAGCTCCGACCGAAACTCTGGAAACACCATATATTTT. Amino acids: CASSSDRNSGNTIYF.

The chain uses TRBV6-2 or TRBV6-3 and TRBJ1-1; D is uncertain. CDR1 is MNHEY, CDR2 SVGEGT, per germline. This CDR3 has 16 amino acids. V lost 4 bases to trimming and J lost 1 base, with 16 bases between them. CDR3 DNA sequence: TGTGCCAGCAGTTTCTTCGCAGGACCGGCGAACACTGAAGCTTTCTTT. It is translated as CASSFFAGPANTEAFF.

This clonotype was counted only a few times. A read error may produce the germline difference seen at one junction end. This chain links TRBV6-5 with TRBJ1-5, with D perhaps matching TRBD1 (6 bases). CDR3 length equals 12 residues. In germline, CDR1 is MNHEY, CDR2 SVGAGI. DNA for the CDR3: TGTGGCAGCGGGGGGCCGAATCAGCCCCAGCATTTT. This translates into CGSGGPNQPQHF.